The 17 T cell receptor beta chains listed next were all sequenced from one sample in a study of cytotoxic CD8 clonotypes in ibrutinib-treated CLL. Libraries were prepared by immunoSEQ multiplex PCR; TCRdb keeps only in-frame clonotypes and omits some of them. The repertoire holds 140,000 to 150,000 clones, about 80% seen once, with 4.5% to 6.5% in the top ten. The sequences come from PBMCs, collected after 24 months of ibrutinib treatment. The receptors were sampled from a human donor with chronic lymphocytic leukemia.

V usage is TRBV19 and J usage is TRBJ1-2; perhaps TRBD1 as D (6 bases). This CDR3 comprises 15 residues. Looked up from germline, CDR1 is LNHDA and CDR2 is SQIVND (reference sequence). V lost 1 base and J 4 bases, leaving 13 bases between the germline ends. Here the CDR3 reads CASSIANRALYGYTF. As DNA, the CDR3 is TGTGCCAGTAGTATAGCGAACAGGGCTCTCTATGGCTACACCTTC.

The rearrangement uses TRBV27 and TRBJ2-2; D not resolved. The CDR3 is made up of 13 amino acids. In germline, CDR1 is MNHEY, CDR2 SMNVEV (reference sequence). V was trimmed by 5 bases and J by 5 bases, leaving 9 bases between them. CDR3 DNA sequence: TGTGCCAGCAGTCTCTTCGGGACCGGGGAGCTGTTTTTT. It translates to CASSLFGTGELFF.

CDR3 residues: CASSPSTRAGELFF. The DNA of the CDR3 is TGTGCCAGCAGCCCCTCCACCCGGGCGGGGGAGCTGTTTTTT. The chain joins TRBV14 to TRBJ2-2; D uncertain. Deletions cut 4 bases from V and 8 bases from J, with 14 bases between. This CDR3 is built from 14 residues. CDR1 is SGHDN, CDR2 FVKESK, per germline.

The J gene is TRBJ2-2, the V gene TRBV5-1; 9 nucleotides match TRBD2. The V gene's germline CDR1 is SGHRS and CDR2 YFSETQ. The CDR3 length is 16 residues. Unmatched junction bases numbered 8, after V lost 5 bases and J lost 3 bases. CDR3 amino acids: CASRQPGLADTGELFF. CDR3 DNA sequence: TGCGCCAGCAGACAACCGGGACTAGCTGACACCGGGGAGCTGTTTTTT.

The CDR3 nucleotides read TGCAGCGCCCGGGACGGGAATTCACCCCTCCACTTT. Translating gives CSARDGNSPLHF. The rearrangement joins TRBV29-1 to TRBJ1-6, with TRBD1 as a possible D gene (5 bases). Trimming pared 7 bases from V and 7 bases from J, leaving 11 bases between. This CDR3 has 12 residues. The germline CDR1 and CDR2 sequences are SQVTM and ANQGSEA.

V gene TRBV6-5 combines with J gene TRBJ1-1; D is unresolved. The germline V gene encodes CDR1 MNHEY and CDR2 SVGAGI. This CDR3 has 11 residues. V was shortened by 5 bases and J by 9 bases, with 10 bases between the two germline ends. The CDR3 here is CASSTASQAFF. CDR3 sequence (DNA): TGTGCCAGCAGTACGGCGTCACAAGCTTTCTTT.

The chain uses TRBV30 and TRBJ1-1; a possible D gene is TRBD1 (5 bases). CDR3 length equals 15 residues. With 5 bases removed from V and 4 bases from J, the gap between germline ends came to 20 bases. Germline V gene data show CDR1 as GTSNPN and CDR2 as SVGIG (reference sequence). The CDR3: CAWGIQGSGGTEAFF. CDR3 nucleotides: TGTGCCTGGGGGATTCAGGGCTCGGGGGGCACTGAAGCTTTCTTT.

The V and J genes are TRBV2 and TRBJ2-3; possibly TRBD2 for D (6 bases). Germline CDR1 reads SNHLY; CDR2 reads FYNNEI. The ends were cut back, 4 bases at V and 6 bases at J, with 14 bases in the middle. The CDR3 extends over 14 amino acids. Written as DNA, the CDR3 is TGTGCCAGCAGTGGGTCGACCGCGGGGGATACGCAGTATTTT. Translated: CASSGSTAGDTQYF. Full variable domain (missing parts from reference TRBV2 and TRBJ2-3): EPEVTQTPSHQVTQMGQEVILRCVPISNHLYFYWYRQILGQKVEFLVSFYNNEISEKSEIFDDQFSVERPDGSNFTLKIRSTKLEDSAMYFCASSGSTAGDTQYFGPGTRLTVL.

The gene calls are TRBV7-2 and TRBJ2-3; the match to TRBD2 covers 13 bases. Per germline, CDR1 SGHTA and CDR2 FQGNSA. CDR3 length equals 18 residues. V lost 5 bases and J lost 5; bases outside the gene matches: 13. The CDR3 is CASSKGTSGARRGDTQYF. In DNA form, the CDR3 reads TGTGCCAGCAGCAAAGGGACTAGCGGGGCGCGACGGGGAGATACGCAGTATTTT.

This clone was recorded only once. This sequence joins TRBV27 and TRBJ1-4; TRBD1 is a possible D gene (5 bases). V lost 2 bases and J lost 4, with 11 bases in between. The germline CDR1 and CDR2 sequences are MNHEY and SMNVEV (reference sequence). CDR3 size: 15 residues. CDR3 region: CASSLDPGINEKLFF. In DNA form, the CDR3 reads TGTGCCAGCAGTTTAGACCCAGGGATTAATGAAAAACTGTTTTTT.

In the case of this clone: The junction departs from germline at one end; a sequencing error may be responsible. This rearrangement joins TRBV2 to TRBJ1-1, with 8 positions matching TRBD1. The CDR3 sequence is 13 residues long. Germline CDR1 reads SNHLY; CDR2 reads FYNNEI. Written as DNA, the CDR3 is TGTGCCTGCAGGGGGCTCGGGGACACTGAAGCTTTCTTT. This sequence encodes CACRGLGDTEAFF.

The gene calls are TRBV7-8 and TRBJ1-5; D perhaps matches TRBD1 (5 bases). CDR3 length: 13 residues. The V gene's germline CDR1 is SGHVS and CDR2 FQNEAQ. Trimming pared 8 bases from V and 2 bases from J, leaving 10 bases between. The CDR3 spells CASGDRRNQPQHF. The CDR3 bases are TGTGCCAGCGGGGACCGACGCAATCAGCCCCAGCATTTT.

This rearrangement joins TRBV7-2 to TRBJ2-2; no firm D call. The CDR3 consists of 13 residues. Germline V gives CDR1 SGHTA, CDR2 FQGNSA. The germline V and J ends were trimmed by 4 bases and 2 bases, with 5 bases remaining between them. The CDR3 DNA reads TGTGCCAGCAGCTCCCCCAACACCGGGGAGCTGTTTTTT. It is translated as CASSSPNTGELFF.

The V call is TRBV5-4, the J call TRBJ2-5, with TRBD2 matching 7 bases. The CDR3 sequence is 15 residues long. The ends lost 4 bases at V and 5 bases at J; junction bases unmatched: 11. CDR1 SGHNT and CDR2 YYREEE come from the germline V gene (reference sequence). The DNA for the CDR3 is TGTGCCAGCAGCCCCGGTCGGGGGAGGGGCGAGACCCAGTACTTC. This sequence encodes CASSPGRGRGETQYF.

V gene TRBV7-2 combines with J gene TRBJ1-5; no clear D. Germline loops: CDR1 SGHTA, CDR2 FQGNSA. This CDR3 is 13 amino acids long. V dropped 7 bases and J dropped 6 bases, with 13 bases sitting between them. CDR3 region: CASTPHGVQPQHF. The CDR3 DNA reads TGTGCCAGCACCCCGCACGGGGTTCAGCCCCAGCATTTT.

This clone was found a few times. The genes are TRBV5-1 and TRBJ1-5, with 7 bases aligning to TRBD1. V lost 4 bases and J lost 3; bases outside the gene matches: 4. This CDR3 is built from 14 residues. Per germline, CDR1 SGHRS and CDR2 YFSETQ. The CDR3 coding sequence is TGCGCCAGCAGCGAGGGACAGCCCAATCAGCCCCAGCATTTT. Its protein product is CASSEGQPNQPQHF.

This chain connects TRBV2 to TRBJ2-3, with 7 bases aligning to TRBD1. CDR1 SNHLY and CDR2 FYNNEI come from the germline V gene. Unmatched junction bases numbered 11, after V lost 0 bases and J lost 2 bases. CDR3 length equals 18 residues. CDR3 coding DNA: TGTGCCAGCAGTGAAGCGCCACGGGGACAGACTTACACAGATACGCAGTATTTT. Encoded protein: CASSEAPRGQTYTDTQYF.